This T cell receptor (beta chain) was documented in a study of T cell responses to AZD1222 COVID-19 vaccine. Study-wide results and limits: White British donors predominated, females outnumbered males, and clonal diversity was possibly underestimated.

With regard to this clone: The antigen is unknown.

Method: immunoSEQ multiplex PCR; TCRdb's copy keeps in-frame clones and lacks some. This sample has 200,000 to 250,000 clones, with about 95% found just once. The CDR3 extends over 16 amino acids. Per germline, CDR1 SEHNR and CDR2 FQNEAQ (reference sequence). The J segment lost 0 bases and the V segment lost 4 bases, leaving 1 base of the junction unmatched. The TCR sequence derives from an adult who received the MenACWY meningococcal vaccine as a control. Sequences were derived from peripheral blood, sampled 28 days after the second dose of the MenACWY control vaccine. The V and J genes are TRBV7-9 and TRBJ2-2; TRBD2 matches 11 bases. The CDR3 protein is CASSSGLAANTGELFF. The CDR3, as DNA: TGTGCCAGCAGCTCGGGACTAGCGGCGAACACCGGGGAGCTGTTTTTT.